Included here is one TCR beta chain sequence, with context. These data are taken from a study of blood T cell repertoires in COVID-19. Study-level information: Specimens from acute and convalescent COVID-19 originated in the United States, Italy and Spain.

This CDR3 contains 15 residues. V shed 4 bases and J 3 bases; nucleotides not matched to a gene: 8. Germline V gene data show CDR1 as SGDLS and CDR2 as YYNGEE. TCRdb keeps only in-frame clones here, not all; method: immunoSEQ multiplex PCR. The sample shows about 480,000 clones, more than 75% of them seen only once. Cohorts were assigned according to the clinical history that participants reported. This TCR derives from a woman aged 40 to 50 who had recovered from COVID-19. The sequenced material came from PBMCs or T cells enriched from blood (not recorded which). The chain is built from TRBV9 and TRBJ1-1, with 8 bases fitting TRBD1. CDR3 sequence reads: CASSTRQGRDTEAFF. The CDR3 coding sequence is TGTGCCAGCAGCACGCGACAGGGGAGGGACACTGAAGCTTTCTTT.